The 32 T cell receptor beta chains presented below share a single source sample, sequenced in a study of Ad26.COV2.S vaccination and SARS-CoV-2 variants. The method was immunoSEQ multiplex PCR; TCRdb's version includes in-frame clones alone and lacks a portion of them. The sample carries around 300,000 clones, about 87% recorded once. Treatment denoted: 15 to 20 received Ad26.COV2.S at low or high dose, single or two shots; about 5 received placebo; per-sample allocation not given. Samples came from day 63 after the first vaccine or placebo injection. This specimen was peripheral blood, taken in a trial of Ad26.COV2.S vaccine versus placebo. The receptors derive from a person aged 18-60 years who received the Ad26.COV2.S COVID-19 vaccine or a placebo.

The chain combines TRBV30 with TRBJ2-5, with TRBD1 as a possible D gene (5 bases). Germline CDR1 GTSNPN, CDR2 SVGIG (reference sequence). V lost 8 bases and J lost 5, with 15 bases in between. CDR3 length: 12 amino acids. The CDR3 reads CAMSRGWETQYF. The DNA of the CDR3 is TGTGCCATGTCAAGGGGCTGGGAGACCCAGTACTTC.

The V and J genes are TRBV29-1 and TRBJ1-1; TRBD1 agrees at 12 bases. Per the germline V gene, CDR1 is SQVTM and CDR2 is ANQGSEA. V lost 5 bases, J lost 1 base, and 5 bases stayed unmatched. The CDR3 has 15 residues. Here the CDR3 DNA reads TGCAGCGTTTCGGGACAGGGGGCAGGGAACACTGAAGCTTTCTTT. This gives the protein CSVSGQGAGNTEAFF.

The genes are TRBV7-3 and TRBJ1-2; TRBD1 matches 12 bases. Looked up from germline, CDR1 is SGHTA and CDR2 is FQGTGA. The CDR3 is made up of 14 amino acids. After removal of 5 bases from V and 4 bases from J, the junction contained 2 bases not matched to a gene. CDR3 bases: TGTGCCAGCAGCCAGGGACAGGGGGCCTATGGCTACACCTTC. The encoded protein is CASSQGQGAYGYTF.

This rearrangement joins TRBV5-1 to TRBJ1-1; the match to TRBD1 covers 10 bases. Germline CDR1 and CDR2: SGHRS and YFSETQ. After removal of 5 bases from V and 3 bases from J, the junction contained 4 bases not matched to a gene. CDR3 length equals 14 residues. The CDR3 loop is CASSRQGADTEAFF. In DNA form, the CDR3 reads TGCGCCAGCAGTCGACAGGGGGCGGACACTGAAGCTTTCTTT.

This clone was recorded only once. This rearrangement joins TRBV27 to TRBJ2-1, with TRBD2 matching 10 bases. Germline V lookup: CDR1 MNHEY, CDR2 SMNVEV (reference sequence). The CDR3 has 17 amino acids. The V segment lost 2 bases and the J segment 7 bases; nucleotides outside the gene matches: 11. CDR3 loop: CASSLLPLAGVKNEQFF. CDR3 DNA: TGTGCCAGCAGTTTACTCCCCCTAGCGGGAGTCAAGAATGAGCAGTTCTTC.

This chain uses TRBV6-5 with TRBJ1-3; D uncertain. There are 13 residues in the CDR3. The germline V gene encodes CDR1 MNHEY and CDR2 SVGAGI. V was trimmed by 11 bases and J by 0 bases, leaving 11 bases between them. CDR3 protein: CAAVWVSGNTIYF. CDR3 DNA sequence: TGTGCCGCTGTATGGGTCTCTGGAAACACCATATATTTT.

The rearrangement links TRBV11-1 to TRBJ1-5; unclear D gene. The CDR3 consists of 16 residues. In germline, CDR1 is SGHAT, CDR2 FQDESV (reference sequence). Trimming took off 0 bases at V and 6 bases at J, with 15 bases between the two ends. CDR3 in amino acids: CASSLALTGGGQPQHF. In DNA, the CDR3 is TGTGCCAGCAGCTTAGCTCTCACGGGAGGTGGTCAGCCCCAGCATTTT. Complete variable domain (other parts from reference TRBV11-1 and TRBJ1-5): EAEVAQSPRYKITEKSQAVAFWCDPISGHATLYWYRQILGQGPELLVQFQDESVVDDSQLPKDRFSAERLKGVDSTLKIQPAELGDSAMYLCASSLALTGGGQPQHFGDGTRLSIL.

A word on this clone: Other nucleotide sequences from this sample produce the same CDR3. The V and J genes are TRBV27 and TRBJ2-7; TRBD1 might be the D (6 bases). V gave up 5 bases and J gave up 2 bases, with 10 bases separating them. The CDR3 consists of 13 residues. Germline V CDR1 and CDR2: MNHEY, SMNVEV (reference sequence). The CDR3 nucleotides read TGTGCCAGCAGTCTACAGGGTGCCTACGAGCAGTACTTC. Translated, it gives CASSLQGAYEQYF.

V gene TRBV5-6 combines with J gene TRBJ2-1, with TRBD1 matching over 7 bases. Germline loops: CDR1 SGHDT, CDR2 YYEEEE. The CDR3 length is 15 residues. J lost 3 bases, V lost 6 bases, and 9 bases had no gene match. Written as DNA, the CDR3 is TGTGCCAGCAAGGTTCTACGGGACAGCTACAATGAGCAGTTCTTC. Protein: CASKVLRDSYNEQFF.

The gene calls are TRBV7-3 and TRBJ1-1; TRBD1 aligns across 7 bases. The CDR3 is made up of 13 amino acids. With V trimmed by 3 bases and J by 6 bases, 4 bases remained unmatched. Germline V CDR1 and CDR2: SGHTA, FQGTGA. CDR3 nucleotides: TGTGCCAGCAGCTTCACAGGGGTATCTGAAGCTTTCTTT. Protein: CASSFTGVSEAFF.

CDR3 sequence reads: CLVGGPNYGYTF. In DNA form, the CDR3 reads TGCCTCGTTGGGGGGCCGAACTATGGCTACACCTTC. The genes are TRBV29-1 and TRBJ1-2; tentatively, D is TRBD1 (6 bases). Germline CDR1 is SQVTM and CDR2 is ANQGSEA. This CDR3 spans 12 amino acids.

The CDR3 protein is CASSREGSHGNQPQHF. The CDR3 DNA is TGTGCCAGCAGTCGGGAGGGTTCTCATGGCAATCAGCCCCAGCATTTT. V and J are TRBV27 and TRBJ1-5, with no clear D. CDR1 and CDR2 (germline): MNHEY, SMNVEV (reference sequence). The CDR3 has 16 residues. Trimming cost V 5 bases and J 2 bases, with 16 bases left between them.

This clone was detected only once. The chain carries TRBV19 and TRBJ1-4; 9 bases agree with TRBD1. Germline V gene lookup returns CDR1 LNHDA and CDR2 SQIVND (reference sequence). This CDR3 contains 13 residues. J lost 7 bases, V lost 6 bases, and 3 bases had no gene match. The CDR3 DNA follows: TGTGCCAGTAGCGGGACAGGGTTTGAAAAACTGTTTTTT. Translated: CASSGTGFEKLFF.

The gene calls are TRBV29-1 and TRBJ2-1; TRBD2 matches at 10 bases. V shed 7 bases, J shed 8 bases, and the junction held 14 bases outside the gene matches. Germline CDR1 is SQVTM and CDR2 is ANQGSEA. This CDR3 has 15 amino acids. CDR3 region: CSAAPGTSVTDEQFF. Written as DNA, the CDR3 is TGCAGCGCCGCCCCCGGGACTAGCGTAACAGATGAGCAGTTCTTC.

The gene calls are TRBV2 and TRBJ2-4, with 7 bases lining up with TRBD1. Germline values: CDR1 SNHLY, CDR2 FYNNEI. Germline trimming cut 6 bases from V and 7 bases from J; bases unmatched to any gene: 6. The CDR3 length is 13 residues. The CDR3 sequence: CASRVGTANIQYF. CDR3 DNA sequence: TGTGCCAGCAGGGTCGGGACAGCCAACATTCAGTACTTC.

This chain joins TRBV6-6 and TRBJ1-2; D is ambiguous. The V gene lost 8 bases and the J gene lost 2 bases, with 15 bases spanning the gap. Germline lookup yields CDR1 MNHNY and CDR2 SVGAGI (reference sequence). The CDR3 runs 14 residues. The CDR3 here is CASLREGRNYGYTF. DNA for the CDR3: TGTGCCAGCCTCCGGGAGGGAAGGAACTATGGCTACACCTTC.

This sequence joins TRBV7-2 and TRBJ2-6; D is undetermined. CDR3 size: 14 residues. The V gene lost 5 bases and the J gene lost 4 bases, with 9 bases spanning the gap. The germline CDR1 and CDR2 sequences are SGHTA and FQGNSA. CDR3 coding DNA: TGTGCCAGCAGCGCATCCTCCGGGGCCAACGTCCTGACTTTC. Its translation: CASSASSGANVLTF.

This chain uses TRBV10-3 with TRBJ2-1, with D possibly being TRBD1 or TRBD2 (5 bases each). Germline CDR1 ENHRY, CDR2 SYGVKD. V gave up 8 bases and J gave up 0 bases, with 11 bases separating them. The CDR3 spans 14 residues. The CDR3 nucleotides read TGTGCCATCGGGGACCCAAGCTCCTACAATGAGCAGTTCTTC. Translated, it gives CAIGDPSSYNEQFF.

The chain recombines TRBV19 with TRBJ1-4; D is perhaps TRBD1 (6 bases). Trimming stripped 8 bases from V and 7 bases from J, with 23 bases between. The CDR3 runs to 16 residues. Germline CDR1 reads LNHDA; CDR2 reads SQIVND (reference sequence). CDR3 bases: TGTGCCAGTTCCTCACGAGGCTGGACAGTTTTTGAAAAACTGTTTTTT. Translated, it gives CASSSRGWTVFEKLFF.

In this sample, this clone turned up a few times. The J gene is TRBJ1-2, the V gene TRBV2; 10 nucleotides agree with TRBD1. V gave up 4 bases and J gave up 4 bases; unmatched junction bases: 3. CDR1 and CDR2 (germline): SNHLY, FYNNEI. The CDR3 is made up of 14 amino acids. CDR3 residues: CASSGGDRGYGYTF. CDR3 bases: TGTGCCAGCAGTGGGGGGGACAGGGGCTATGGCTACACCTTC.

The gene calls are TRBV5-1 and TRBJ2-1; the D gene is possibly TRBD1 (6 bases). Germline CDR1 and CDR2: SGHRS and YFSETQ. With 3 bases removed from V and 7 bases from J, the gap between germline ends came to 17 bases. The CDR3 has 15 residues. CDR3 protein: CASSSDTIRGNEQFF. CDR3 coding DNA: TGCGCCAGCAGCTCCGATACGATCAGGGGTAATGAGCAGTTCTTC.

The genes are TRBV19 and TRBJ2-7; D may be TRBD2 (6 bases). Deletions cut 5 bases from V and 6 bases from J, with 20 bases between. CDR3 length: 15 amino acids. Germline CDR1 reads LNHDA; CDR2 reads SQIVND (reference sequence). The CDR3 loop reads CASSPPGGGSFEQYF. The CDR3 bases are TGTGCCAGTAGTCCCCCAGGTGGGGGGTCATTCGAGCAGTACTTC.

The genes are TRBV4-3 and TRBJ2-3; TRBD2 aligns across 7 bases. Germline V gene data show CDR1 as LGHNA and CDR2 as YSLEER. The junction had 7 bases not matched to a gene; V was cut back by 0 bases and J by 4 bases. The CDR3 has 16 amino acids. The CDR3 spells CASSQEIAGAADTQYF. In DNA form, the CDR3 reads TGCGCCAGCAGCCAAGAAATCGCGGGAGCAGCAGATACGCAGTATTTT.

The chain uses TRBV5-6 and TRBJ1-2, with TRBD1 matching 7 bases. CDR1 is SGHDT and CDR2 is YYEEEE in the germline V gene. V was clipped by 1 base and J by 4 bases; unmatched bases: 7. CDR3 length: 15 residues. The CDR3: CASSLRSGGTYGYTF. CDR3 DNA: TGTGCCAGCAGCTTGAGATCAGGGGGTACCTATGGCTACACCTTC.

V gene TRBV7-2 combines with J gene TRBJ1-2; a possible D gene is TRBD1 (6 bases). Trimming took 5 bases from V and 2 from J, leaving 15 bases between them. Per germline, CDR1 SGHTA and CDR2 FQGNSA. The CDR3 is 15 amino acids. The CDR3 bases are TGTGCCAGCAGCCTGACCGGGACACAGAACTATGGCTACACCTTC. Its protein product is CASSLTGTQNYGYTF.

V is TRBV4-1 and J is TRBJ2-5; 9 bases agree with TRBD1. CDR1 MGHRA and CDR2 YSYEKL come from the germline V gene. The CDR3 consists of 15 residues. Trimming cost V 4 bases and J 5 bases; bases outside gene matches: 8. The CDR3 reads CASSLNTGGLETQYF. DNA of the CDR3: TGCGCCAGCAGCCTCAATACAGGGGGCTTGGAGACCCAGTACTTC.

This clone has more than one count but fewer than ten. The CDR3 DNA is TGCAGCGGAGACAGCCTTGTCTATGGCTACACCTTC. Translation gives CSGDSLVYGYTF. This chain links TRBV29-1 with TRBJ1-2, with TRBD1 as a possible D gene (5 bases). The CDR3 sequence is 12 residues long. Trimming took 7 bases from V and 4 from J, leaving 13 bases between them. Per the germline V gene, CDR1 is SQVTM and CDR2 is ANQGSEA.

This chain uses TRBV5-8 with TRBJ1-4, with D unclear. Per germline, CDR1 SGHTS and CDR2 YDEGEE. V dropped 0 bases and J dropped 10 bases, with 4 bases sitting between them. This CDR3 spans 11 amino acids. The chain's CDR3 is CASSLEVKLFF. As DNA, the CDR3 is TGTGCCAGCAGCTTGGAGGTAAAACTGTTTTTT.

The chain combines TRBV6-6 with TRBJ1-6; 9 bases agree with TRBD1. The CDR3 has 16 amino acids. From germline, CDR1 is MNHNY and CDR2 SVGAGI (reference sequence). After removal of 5 bases from V and 2 bases from J, the junction contained 4 bases not matched to a gene. This chain's CDR3 is CASSRQGEAYNSPLHF. CDR3 sequence (DNA): TGTGCCAGCAGTCGACAGGGGGAGGCCTATAATTCACCCCTCCACTTT.

The rearrangement links TRBV7-2 to TRBJ2-3; D could derive from TRBD1 or TRBD2 (5 bases each). The germline V gene has CDR1 SGHTA and CDR2 FQGNSA. The V end was cut by 5 bases, the J end by 4 bases, with 10 bases between. The CDR3 extends over 13 amino acids. The CDR3: CASSATGPDTQYF. CDR3 nucleotides: TGTGCCAGCAGCGCAACGGGGCCAGATACGCAGTATTTT.

The CDR3 sequence: CASSQDVTHTEAFF. CDR3 DNA: TGCGCCAGCAGCCAAGACGTAACCCACACTGAAGCTTTCTTT. The chain couples TRBV4-3 to TRBJ1-1; D not resolved. Trimming stripped 0 bases from V and 3 bases from J, with 8 bases between. Germline loops: CDR1 LGHNA, CDR2 YSLEER. The CDR3 is made up of 14 amino acids.

The chain combines TRBV4-1 with TRBJ2-7; the match to TRBD1 covers 7 bases. The germline gives CDR1 MGHRA, CDR2 YSYEKL. The CDR3 has 16 residues. The trim removed 7 bases at V and 4 bases at J, leaving 16 bases unmatched. This chain's CDR3 is CASTHRAAGGSYEQYF. The CDR3 region has the DNA TGCGCCAGCACCCACCGCGCGGCAGGGGGTTCGTACGAGCAGTACTTC.